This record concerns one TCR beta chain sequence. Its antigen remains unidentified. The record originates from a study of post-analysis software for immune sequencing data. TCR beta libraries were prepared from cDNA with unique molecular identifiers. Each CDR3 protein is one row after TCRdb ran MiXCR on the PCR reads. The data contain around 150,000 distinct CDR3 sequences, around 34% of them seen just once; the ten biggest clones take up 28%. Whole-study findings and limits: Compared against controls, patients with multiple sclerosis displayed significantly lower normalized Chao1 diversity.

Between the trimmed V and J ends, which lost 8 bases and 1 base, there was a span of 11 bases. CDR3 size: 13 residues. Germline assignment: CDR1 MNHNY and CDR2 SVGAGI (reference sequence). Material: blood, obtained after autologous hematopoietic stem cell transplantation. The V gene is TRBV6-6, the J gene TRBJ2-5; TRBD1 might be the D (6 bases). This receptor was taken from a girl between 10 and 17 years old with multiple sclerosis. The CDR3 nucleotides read TGTGCCAGCGGCCGACAGGTCCAAGAGACCCAGTACTTC. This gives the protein CASGRQVQETQYF.